The present T cell receptor (beta chain) was sequenced within a study of human T cells and chemical hapten exposure. Across the study: Among samples, TCR yields varied mainly because of small differences in pooled library volume.

TCRdb reanalysed the RACE reads using MiXCR and keeps one entry per CDR3 protein. The sample consists of about 65,000 distinct CDR3 sequences, around 6.1% of them appearing once. In this sample, this clonotype turned up many times. The germline gives CDR1 MRHNA, CDR2 SNTAGT. V dropped 2 bases and J dropped 1 base, with 5 bases sitting between them. CDR3 size: 14 residues. The time point was: healthy volunteer bleed at 6 weeks. Researchers extracted total RNA from unfractionated whole blood. This sequence was found in a female donor in good health. Some clones in this sample may be carry-over from other donors' samples. Sequenced: whole blood. The J gene is TRBJ2-2, the V gene TRBV6-4, with D uncertain. CDR3 amino acids: CASSDAENTGELFF. DNA for the CDR3: TGTGCCAGCAGTGACGCAGAGAACACCGGGGAGCTGTTTTTT.